The rows below give T cell receptor beta chains drawn from one sample of a study of T cells in Graves' hyperthyroidism and ophthalmopathy. Each CDR3 protein gets one entry after TCRdb re-called the multiplex PCR reads with MiXCR. Among 550,000 to 650,000 distinct CDR3 sequences, over 11% were seen once, and the ten largest hold around 5.4%. The sample taken for sequencing was blood. The receptors shown here come from a woman aged 25-40 years with Graves' hyperthyroidism that later progressed to Graves' ophthalmopathy. CDR3s include the opening cysteine and the closing phenylalanine or tryptophan. A D gene is named only where the DNA matches it firmly. Expanded clones get a size class; other rows say once, few or many, or leave the size out.

size: few
J: TRBJ2-3
V: TRBV29-1
D: -
CDR3: CSVEGLVGADTQYF
DNA: TGCAGCGTTGAAGGACTAGTCGGGGCAGATACGCAGTATTTT

size: many
J: TRBJ2-1
V: TRBV3-1
D: TRBD2
CDR3: CASTGAGGASYNEQFF
DNA: TGTGCGTCGACCGGGGCGGGAGGGGCGTCCTACAATGAGCAGTTCTTC

size: many
J: TRBJ1-6
V: TRBV7-2
D: -
CDR3: CASSLGLGGHNSPLHF
DNA: TGTGCCAGCAGCTTGGGATTGGGGGGCCATAATTCACCCCTCCACTTT

size: -
J: TRBJ1-1
V: TRBV19
D: -
CDR3: CASSIGAQVNTEAFF
DNA: TGTGCCAGTAGTATCGGTGCGCAGGTGAACACTGAAGCTTTCTTT

size: many
J: TRBJ2-1
V: TRBV19
D: -
CDR3: CASSIGSRDISYNEQFF
DNA: TGTGCCAGTAGTATAGGAAGCCGGGATATATCCTACAATGAGCAGTTCTTC

size: many
J: TRBJ2-1
V: TRBV24-1
D: TRBD1
CDR3: CATSGMDRGKFNEQFF
DNA: TGTGCCACAAGCGGAATGGACAGGGGAAAATTCAATGAGCAGTTCTTC

size: many
J: TRBJ2-7
V: TRBV28
D: TRBD2
CDR3: CASSKGTIAGEQYF
DNA: TGTGCCAGCAGTAAGGGGACTATCGCGGGGGAGCAGTACTTC

size: many
J: TRBJ2-3
V: TRBV20-1
D: -
CDR3: CSAWDQRRTDTQYF
DNA: TGCAGTGCTTGGGACCAACGGCGGACAGATACGCAGTATTTT

size: few
J: TRBJ2-3
V: TRBV7-3
D: TRBD2
CDR3: CASSSTSGSSDTQYF
DNA: TGTGCCAGCAGCTCGACTAGCGGGAGCTCAGATACGCAGTATTTT

size: many
J: TRBJ2-3
V: TRBV5-1
D: -
CDR3: CASTEDSTDTQYF
DNA: TGCGCCAGCACCGAGGACAGCACAGATACGCAGTATTTT

size: many
J: TRBJ2-7
V: TRBV20-1
D: TRBD2
CDR3: CSATPLAGGFYEQYF
DNA: TGCAGTGCTACCCCCTTGGCGGGAGGGTTTTACGAGCAGTACTTC

size: many
J: TRBJ2-3
V: TRBV27
D: TRBD2
CDR3: CASSRHATSGRTDTQYF
DNA: TGTGCCAGCAGCCGTCATGCCACTAGCGGCCGCACAGATACGCAGTATTTT

size: many
J: TRBJ2-7
V: TRBV11-2
D: TRBD2
CDR3: CASSLGATSGSYEQYF
DNA: TGTGCCAGCAGCTTAGGGGCGACTAGCGGGAGCTACGAGCAGTACTTC

size: many
J: TRBJ2-5
V: TRBV12-3/TRBV12-4
D: TRBD2
CDR3: CASRRYDGLDQETQYF
DNA: TGTGCCAGCAGGCGATACGATGGACTAGACCAAGAGACCCAGTACTTC

size: -
J: TRBJ2-5
V: TRBV2
D: TRBD2
CDR3: CASSVRTSGNEETQYF
DNA: TGTGCCAGCAGTGTCCGTACTAGCGGTAACGAAGAGACCCAGTACTTC

size: many
J: TRBJ2-7
V: TRBV27
D: -
CDR3: CASSTGQFYEQYF
DNA: TGTGCCAGCAGTACCGGACAGTTCTACGAGCAGTACTTC

size: few
J: TRBJ2-7
V: TRBV6-2/TRBV6-3
D: TRBD2
CDR3: CASSLEYGDYINGYEQYF
DNA: TGTGCCAGCAGTTTGGAGTATGGGGACTATATAAACGGCTACGAGCAGTACTTC

size: many
J: TRBJ1-6
V: TRBV12-3/TRBV12-4
D: TRBD1
CDR3: CASSSGTANSPLHF
DNA: TGTGCCAGCAGTTCCGGGACAGCTAATTCACCCCTCCACTTT

size: few
J: TRBJ2-3
V: TRBV4-1
D: -
CDR3: CASSQGGDSDTTQYF
DNA: TGCGCCAGCAGCCAAGGGGGGGATTCGGATACTACGCAGTATTTT

size: many
J: TRBJ2-1
V: TRBV5-1
D: -
CDR3: CASSLMSGAVHEQFF
DNA: TGCGCCAGCAGCCTAATGTCGGGAGCTGTACATGAGCAGTTCTTC

size: many
J: TRBJ1-1
V: TRBV18
D: -
CDR3: CASSQNSGTLNTEAFF
DNA: TGTGCCAGCTCTCAAAACTCCGGGACGCTGAACACTGAAGCTTTCTTT

size: many
J: TRBJ2-1
V: TRBV28
D: TRBD1
CDR3: CASSLLNRGRNNEQFF
DNA: TGTGCCAGCAGTTTGCTTAACAGGGGGCGGAACAATGAGCAGTTCTTC

size: few
J: TRBJ1-1
V: TRBV29-1
D: TRBD1
CDR3: CSVDGTGGTEAFF
DNA: TGCAGCGTTGATGGGACAGGGGGAACTGAAGCTTTCTTT

size: many
J: TRBJ1-1
V: TRBV30
D: TRBD1
CDR3: CAWSIGTGFTEAFF
DNA: TGTGCCTGGAGTATCGGGACAGGGTTCACTGAAGCTTTCTTT

size: -
J: TRBJ2-1
V: TRBV29-1
D: -
CDR3: CSVEPGSDNNEQFF
DNA: TGCAGCGTTGAGCCCGGCAGTGACAACAATGAGCAGTTCTTC

size: many
J: TRBJ1-5
V: TRBV30
D: -
CDR3: CAWSTRGPQHF
DNA: TGTGCCTGGAGTACAAGGGGGCCCCAGCATTTT

size: many
J: TRBJ1-2
V: TRBV2
D: -
CDR3: CASSIAGTYGYTF
DNA: TGTGCCAGCAGTATCGCAGGGACTTATGGCTACACCTTC

size: many
J: TRBJ2-3
V: TRBV6-1
D: -
CDR3: CASSTSDGGYTQYF
DNA: -

size: -
J: TRBJ2-3
V: TRBV7-8
D: TRBD1
CDR3: CASITGTGRADTQYF
DNA: TGTGCCAGCATAACCGGGACAGGGAGGGCAGATACGCAGTATTTT

size: many
J: TRBJ2-7
V: TRBV19
D: -
CDR3: CASRSAGTYEQYF
DNA: TGTGCCAGTAGGTCGGCAGGGACCTACGAGCAGTACTTC

size: many
J: TRBJ1-1
V: TRBV30
D: -
CDR3: CAWRENTEAFF
DNA: TGTGCCTGGCGGGAGAACACTGAAGCTTTCTTT

size: many
J: TRBJ1-2
V: TRBV30
D: -
CDR3: CAWSPPVGANYGYTF
DNA: TGTGCCTGGAGTCCCCCGGTCGGGGCTAACTATGGCTACACCTTC

size: many
J: TRBJ2-7
V: TRBV7-9
D: -
CDR3: CASSLSLGELSEQYF
DNA: TGTGCCAGCAGCTTAAGCCTCGGGGAACTGAGCGAGCAGTACTTC

size: -
J: TRBJ1-6
V: TRBV7-9
D: TRBD1
CDR3: CASSVTGVGSPLHF
DNA: TGTGCCAGCAGCGTCACAGGGGTAGGATCACCCCTCCACTTT

size: many
J: TRBJ2-2
V: TRBV11-2
D: -
CDR3: CASSYTGTGELFF
DNA: TGTGCCAGCAGCTACACAGGAACCGGGGAGCTGTTTTTT

size: many
J: TRBJ2-3
V: TRBV27
D: TRBD1
CDR3: CASSPLGTGEGDTQYF
DNA: TGTGCCAGCAGTCCCCTCGGGACAGGGGAGGGGGATACGCAGTATTTT

size: few
J: TRBJ2-7
V: TRBV5-6
D: -
CDR3: CASSGSGRFYEQYF
DNA: TGTGCCAGCAGTGGCTCCGGACGCTTCTACGAGCAGTACTTC

size: many
J: TRBJ2-3
V: TRBV7-2
D: -
CDR3: CASSSYNPDTQYF
DNA: TGTGCCAGCAGCTCATATAACCCAGATACGCAGTATTTT

size: many
J: TRBJ1-4
V: TRBV20-1
D: -
CDR3: CSAREGGDGKLFF
DNA: TGCAGTGCTAGAGAAGGGGGGGATGGAAAACTGTTTTTT

size: -
J: TRBJ1-1
V: TRBV13
D: TRBD1
CDR3: CASSPPGQGLNTEAFF
DNA: TGTGCCAGCAGCCCACCGGGACAGGGTTTGAACACTGAAGCTTTCTTT

size: few
J: TRBJ1-5
V: TRBV20-1
D: -
CDR3: CSAALLNQPQHF
DNA: TGCAGTGCTGCTCTCTTGAATCAGCCCCAGCATTTT

size: many
J: TRBJ2-1
V: TRBV27
D: -
CDR3: CASSQTGYNEQFF
DNA: TGTGCCAGCAGTCAAACGGGATACAATGAGCAGTTCTTC

size: many
J: TRBJ1-1
V: TRBV28
D: -
CDR3: CASRKTGNTEAFF
DNA: TGTGCCAGCAGGAAGACAGGGAACACTGAAGCTTTCTTT

size: -
J: TRBJ2-7
V: TRBV7-9
D: TRBD2
CDR3: CASSMGLAGAKNEQYF
DNA: TGTGCCAGCAGCATGGGACTAGCGGGAGCTAAAAACGAGCAGTACTTC

size: -
J: TRBJ2-3
V: TRBV9
D: -
CDR3: CASSVVGGPDTQYF
DNA: TGTGCCAGCAGCGTAGTTGGCGGCCCAGATACGCAGTATTTT

size: many
J: TRBJ1-5
V: TRBV12-3/TRBV12-4
D: -
CDR3: CASSLSGDNQPQHF
DNA: TGTGCCAGCAGTTTATCGGGAGACAATCAGCCCCAGCATTTT

size: many
J: TRBJ1-5
V: TRBV28
D: -
CDR3: CAIHRVPQPQHF
DNA: TGTGCCATCCACAGGGTACCCCAGCCCCAGCATTTT

size: -
J: TRBJ2-2
V: TRBV25-1
D: -
CDR3: CASSVLQGPGELFF
DNA: TGTGCCAGCAGTGTTTTACAGGGACCCGGGGAGCTGTTTTTT

size: many
J: TRBJ2-1
V: TRBV20-1
D: TRBD2
CDR3: CSASRSGSSYNEQFF
DNA: TGCAGTGCTAGTAGAAGCGGGAGCTCCTACAATGAGCAGTTCTTC

size: few
J: TRBJ1-3
V: TRBV6-1
D: -
CDR3: CASSKTGEGNTIYF
DNA: TGTGCCAGCAGCAAGACAGGCGAGGGAAACACCATATATTTT

size: many
J: TRBJ1-5
V: TRBV20-1
D: -
CDR3: CSARGLGTDQPQHF
DNA: TGCAGTGCTAGGGGACTTGGGACTGATCAGCCCCAGCATTTT

size: many
J: TRBJ2-7
V: TRBV3-1
D: -
CDR3: CASSQDGYRRDEQYF
DNA: TGTGCCAGCAGCCAAGACGGATATCGGCGGGACGAGCAGTACTTC

size: few
J: TRBJ2-7
V: TRBV5-6
D: -
CDR3: CASISWWGGGLYEQYF
DNA: TGTGCCAGCATTTCTTGGTGGGGGGGCGGTTTGTACGAGCAGTACTTC

size: many
J: TRBJ2-3
V: TRBV12-5
D: -
CDR3: CASGFGQLTTDTQYF
DNA: TGTGCTAGTGGTTTCGGACAGCTTACAACAGATACGCAGTATTTT

size: many
J: TRBJ1-5
V: TRBV28
D: -
CDR3: CASRPGGINQPQHF
DNA: TGTGCCAGCAGACCCGGGGGAATCAATCAGCCCCAGCATTTT